Here is one T cell receptor beta chain with its context. The record originates from a study of blood T cell repertoires in COVID-19. For the study at large: COVID-19 samples from acute and convalescent phases originated in the United States, Italy and Spain. Sample material is recorded as cDNA or gDNA derived from T cells, B-cell-depleted T cells, or PBMCs.

Trimming removed 4 bases from V and 0 bases from J, with 7 bases in between. This CDR3 contains 13 residues. Germline values: CDR1 SEHNR, CDR2 FQNEAQ (reference sequence). Original processing notes: The authors estimated nucleated cell counts from reference gene primer amplification. Profiled with immunoSEQ multiplex PCR; TCRdb holds only in-frame clones, not every one. V and J calls plus clone size are reproduced from that table; the DNA served to infer D and trimming. The sample lists around 72,000 clones; 82% were seen once. Input material: peripheral blood. This clonotype was sampled from a human donor in a cohort sampled during active COVID-19. The chain couples TRBV7-9 to TRBJ2-7; D gene unclear. The CDR3, as DNA: TGTGCCAGCAGCTCCAGTACCTCCTACGAGCAGTACTTC. It codes for CASSSSTSYEQYF.